This T cell receptor beta chain was documented in a study of T cells in narcolepsy. Whole-study context: Healthy controls were enrolled alongside patients with narcolepsy type 1 or type 2. Study-level results: Same-patient CSF and blood CD4+ T cell clonotypes included HCRT-specific and TRIB2-specific autoreactive ones. Some memory CD4+ repertoires had no autoreactive clone sequences. Autoreactive clonotypes reportedly recurred in blood of same and different patients, not controls.

Comment on this clone: No antigen is known for it. An end of the junction differs from the germline gene, which may be a read error.

Only in-frame clones appear in the TCRdb table, and some are missing; sequencing was by immunoSEQ multiplex PCR. The sample lists 27,000 or so clones, around nine tenths seen once, with 1.1% in the top ten. Per germline, CDR1 SEHNR and CDR2 FQNEAQ (reference sequence). CDR3 length equals 14 residues. The chain couples TRBV7-9 to TRBJ2-2, with TRBD1 matching 9 bases. The sample taken for sequencing was CD45RA- memory CD4+ T cells from PBMCs. The sequence was collected from a human donor with narcolepsy. CDR3 region: CASSSQGATGKLFF. CDR3 sequence (DNA): TGTGCCAGCAGCTCACAGGGGGCGACCGGGAAGCTGTTTTTT.